The rows below give T cell receptor beta chains drawn from one sample of a study of T cells after yellow fever vaccination. MiXCR, applied by TCRdb to the 5' RACE reads, yields one record per CDR3 protein. This table has about 230,000 distinct CDR3 sequences, roughly 6.8% appearing once. Sequencing used CD4+ T cells sorted from PBMCs, obtained on the day of the yellow fever booster vaccination. Receptors were obtained from a man aged 30-40 years who received the YFV17D yellow fever vaccine. Each CDR3 is given with its conserved first and last residue. Fields, in order: D gene, J gene, clone size, V gene, CDR3 protein, CDR3 DNA. A D gene is named only where the DNA matches it firmly. Some rows have no size entry. The others give once, few or many, or a class for an expanded clone.

d_call: TRBD1; j_call: TRBJ2-7; clone_size: -; v_call: TRBV28; cdr3_aa: CASSSDRESYEQYF; cdr3_nt: TGTGCCAGCAGTTCAGACAGGGAGAGCTACGAGCAGTACTTC
d_call: -; j_call: TRBJ1-4; clone_size: few; v_call: TRBV9; cdr3_aa: CASSSTGGGEKLFF; cdr3_nt: TGTGCCAGCAGCTCCACCGGGGGGGGGGAAAAACTGTTTTTT
d_call: -; j_call: TRBJ2-5; clone_size: few; v_call: TRBV6-5; cdr3_aa: CASSYVGFGTQYF; cdr3_nt: TGTGCCAGCAGTTACGTCGGTTTTGGGACCCAGTACTTC
d_call: -; j_call: TRBJ2-7; clone_size: -; v_call: TRBV20-1; cdr3_aa: CSARQGSIYEQYF; cdr3_nt: TGCAGTGCTAGACAGGGAAGTATTTACGAGCAGTACTTC
d_call: -; j_call: TRBJ1-1; clone_size: few; v_call: TRBV10-3; cdr3_aa: CAISESGQFFEAFF; cdr3_nt: TGTGCCATCAGTGAGTCTGGACAGTTTTTTGAAGCTTTCTTT
d_call: -; j_call: TRBJ2-5; clone_size: -; v_call: TRBV2; cdr3_aa: CASLTGIQETQYF; cdr3_nt: TGTGCCAGCCTTACAGGGATCCAAGAGACCCAGTACTTC
d_call: TRBD1; j_call: TRBJ2-1; clone_size: -; v_call: TRBV20-1; cdr3_aa: CSANRGLTYNEQFF; cdr3_nt: TGCAGTGCAAACAGGGGGCTCACCTACAATGAGCAGTTCTTC
d_call: TRBD2; j_call: TRBJ2-1; clone_size: many; v_call: TRBV7-2; cdr3_aa: CASSPGNQRERYEQFF; cdr3_nt: TGTGCCAGCAGCCCAGGTAACCAGCGGGAGAGGTATGAGCAGTTCTTC
d_call: -; j_call: TRBJ2-1; clone_size: few; v_call: TRBV29-1; cdr3_aa: CSVKQGGVYNEQFF; cdr3_nt: TGCAGCGTCAAACAGGGGGGGGTCTACAATGAGCAGTTCTTC
d_call: -; j_call: TRBJ2-1; clone_size: many; v_call: TRBV9; cdr3_aa: CASSPTDSYSYNEQFF; cdr3_nt: TGTGCCAGCAGCCCCACGGACTCTTACTCCTACAATGAGCAGTTCTTC
d_call: TRBD2; j_call: TRBJ2-7; clone_size: few; v_call: TRBV14; cdr3_aa: CASSLKRESSYEQYF; cdr3_nt: TGTGCCAGCAGCCTTAAGCGGGAGAGCTCCTACGAGCAGTACTTC
d_call: -; j_call: TRBJ2-1; clone_size: many; v_call: TRBV11-2; cdr3_aa: CASSRDWGRYNEQFF; cdr3_nt: TGTGCCAGCAGCCGTGACTGGGGGAGGTACAATGAGCAGTTCTTC
d_call: -; j_call: TRBJ2-7; clone_size: -; v_call: TRBV2; cdr3_aa: CASSFYEQNF; cdr3_nt: TGTGCCAGCAGTTTCTACGAGCAGAACTTC
d_call: -; j_call: TRBJ1-5; clone_size: -; v_call: TRBV6-2/TRBV6-3; cdr3_aa: CASSRQYHQPLHF; cdr3_nt: TGTGCCAGCAGTAGACAGTACCATCAGCCCCTGCATTTT
d_call: -; j_call: TRBJ2-7; clone_size: many; v_call: TRBV6-1; cdr3_aa: CASTRGGAYEQYF; cdr3_nt: TGTGCCAGCACAAGGGGAGGCGCCTACGAGCAGTACTTC
d_call: -; j_call: TRBJ1-6; clone_size: few; v_call: TRBV20-1; cdr3_aa: CSALPQGGSPLHF; cdr3_nt: TGCAGTGCTCTCCCCCAGGGAGGGTCACCCCTCCACTTT
d_call: -; j_call: TRBJ2-1; clone_size: -; v_call: TRBV10-3; cdr3_aa: CAIRVSPGRENERQFF; cdr3_nt: TGTGCCATCAGGGTTTCACCGGGACGCGAGAATGAGAGGCAGTTCTTC
d_call: -; j_call: TRBJ2-7; clone_size: few; v_call: TRBV10-2; cdr3_aa: CASTPGRGYEQYF; cdr3_nt: TGCGCCAGCACACCGGGGCGCGGGTACGAGCAGTACTTC
d_call: -; j_call: TRBJ2-3; clone_size: -; v_call: TRBV3-1; cdr3_aa: CASSQRRLSTDTQYF; cdr3_nt: TGTGCCAGCAGCCAAAGGAGACTAAGCACAGATACGCAGTATTTT
d_call: -; j_call: TRBJ2-7; clone_size: once; v_call: TRBV20-1; cdr3_aa: CSAAVDGNYEQYF; cdr3_nt: TGCAGTGCAGCCGTCGACGGGAACTACGAGCAGTACTTC
d_call: -; j_call: TRBJ2-1; clone_size: -; v_call: TRBV2; cdr3_aa: CASSAAFPGSSYNEQFF; cdr3_nt: TGTGCCAGCAGCGCCGCCTTCCCGGGTAGCTCCTACAATGAGCAGTTCTTC
d_call: -; j_call: TRBJ2-3; clone_size: -; v_call: TRBV20-1; cdr3_aa: CCASNPAVSTDTQYF; cdr3_nt: TGCTGTGCTAGCAACCCGGCTGTTAGCACAGATACGCAGTATTTT
d_call: -; j_call: TRBJ2-1; clone_size: -; v_call: TRBV30; cdr3_aa: CAWSRSSSSYNEQFF; cdr3_nt: TGTGCCTGGAGTCGGTCCAGCAGCTCCTACAATGAGCAGTTCTTC
d_call: -; j_call: TRBJ1-5; clone_size: many; v_call: TRBV7-2; cdr3_aa: CASSLSRGQPQHF; cdr3_nt: TGTGCCAGCAGCCTATCACGGGGGCAGCCCCAGCATTTT
d_call: TRBD2; j_call: TRBJ2-3; clone_size: few; v_call: TRBV20-1; cdr3_aa: CSASKGLAGSDTQYF; cdr3_nt: TGCAGTGCTTCCAAGGGACTAGCGGGATCGGATACGCAGTATTTT
d_call: -; j_call: TRBJ1-1; clone_size: -; v_call: TRBV18; cdr3_aa: CASSPSYTTGIEAFF; cdr3_nt: TGTGCCAGCTCACCCTCCTATACCACCGGGATTGAAGCTTTCTTT
d_call: -; j_call: TRBJ2-7; clone_size: few; v_call: TRBV20-1; cdr3_aa: CSANHPGRNSYEQYF; cdr3_nt: TGCAGTGCTAATCACCCGGGGCGCAACTCCTACGAGCAGTACTTC
d_call: TRBD2; j_call: TRBJ2-2; clone_size: few; v_call: TRBV7-9; cdr3_aa: CASSLEGTMTGELFF; cdr3_nt: TGTGCCAGCAGCTTAGAGGGGACTATGACCGGGGAGCTGTTTTTT
d_call: -; j_call: TRBJ2-1; clone_size: many; v_call: TRBV12-3/TRBV12-4; cdr3_aa: CASSLLGLNEQFF; cdr3_nt: TGTGCCAGCAGCTTGCTAGGCCTCAATGAGCAGTTCTTC
d_call: TRBD2; j_call: TRBJ2-1; clone_size: -; v_call: TRBV20-1; cdr3_aa: CSPSSSGSPYNEQFF; cdr3_nt: TGCAGTCCCTCTTCTAGCGGGAGCCCTTACAATGAGCAGTTCTTC
d_call: TRBD1; j_call: TRBJ2-2; clone_size: few; v_call: TRBV12-3/TRBV12-4; cdr3_aa: CASSGQGANHAGELFF; cdr3_nt: TGTGCCAGCAGCGGACAGGGGGCTAATCACGCCGGGGAGCTGTTTTTT
d_call: -; j_call: TRBJ2-3; clone_size: many; v_call: TRBV27; cdr3_aa: CASSKSSNTDTQYF; cdr3_nt: TGTGCCAGCAGTAAAAGCTCAAACACAGATACGCAGTATTTT
d_call: TRBD2; j_call: TRBJ2-1; clone_size: many; v_call: TRBV6-2/TRBV6-3; cdr3_aa: CATRPPGLAGGHNEQFF; cdr3_nt: TGTGCCACCCGGCCTCCGGGACTAGCGGGAGGGCACAATGAGCAGTTCTTC
d_call: -; j_call: TRBJ2-7; clone_size: many; v_call: TRBV5-1; cdr3_aa: CASSLQYEQYF; cdr3_nt: TGCGCCAGCAGCTTGCAATACGAGCAGTACTTC
d_call: -; j_call: TRBJ2-7; clone_size: once; v_call: TRBV7-9; cdr3_aa: CASSPGILAYEQYF; cdr3_nt: TGTGCCAGCAGCCCTGGGATCCTCGCCTACGAGCAGTACTTC
d_call: -; j_call: TRBJ2-5; clone_size: once; v_call: TRBV7-9; cdr3_aa: CASSLQGPGYQETQYF; cdr3_nt: TGTGCCAGCAGCTTACAGGGTCCCGGTTACCAAGAGACCCAGTACTTC
d_call: TRBD2; j_call: TRBJ2-1; clone_size: few; v_call: TRBV7-3; cdr3_aa: CASSLVAGVRFF; cdr3_nt: TGTGCCAGCAGCTTAGTAGCGGGAGTGCGGTTCTTC
d_call: -; j_call: TRBJ2-1; clone_size: -; v_call: TRBV7-2; cdr3_aa: CASSLVQASNEQLF; cdr3_nt: TGTGCCAGCAGCTTAGTTCAGGCAAGCAATGAGCAGCTCTTC
d_call: TRBD1; j_call: TRBJ1-5; clone_size: many; v_call: TRBV15; cdr3_aa: CATSRGDRRQPQHF; cdr3_nt: TGTGCCACCAGCAGAGGGGACAGGAGACAGCCCCAGCATTTT
d_call: -; j_call: TRBJ2-5; clone_size: few; v_call: TRBV20-1; cdr3_aa: CSARDLGDSLETQYF; cdr3_nt: TGCAGTGCTAGAGATCTTGGGGATTCCTTAGAGACCCAGTACTTC
d_call: -; j_call: TRBJ1-2; clone_size: few; v_call: TRBV29-1; cdr3_aa: CSAGQGGYGYTF; cdr3_nt: TGCAGCGCGGGTCAGGGCGGCTATGGCTACACCTTC
d_call: -; j_call: TRBJ2-3; clone_size: -; v_call: TRBV20-1; cdr3_aa: CSASRPGVADTQYF; cdr3_nt: TGCAGTGCTAGTCGACCGGGAGTGGCAGATACGCAGTATTTT
d_call: -; j_call: TRBJ1-1; clone_size: few; v_call: TRBV29-1; cdr3_aa: CSVGGGAEAFF; cdr3_nt: TGCAGCGTTGGAGGTGGCGCTGAAGCTTTCTTT
d_call: -; j_call: TRBJ2-5; clone_size: -; v_call: TRBV19; cdr3_aa: CASSRNTAGTEGLTQYF; cdr3_nt: TGTGCCAGTAGTCGGAACACGGCCGGGACGGAGGGGTTGACCCAGTACTTC
d_call: -; j_call: TRBJ2-7; clone_size: -; v_call: TRBV11-2; cdr3_aa: CAGSLERDTGNYEQYF; cdr3_nt: TGTGCCGGCAGCTTAGAAAGGGACACTGGAAACTACGAGCAGTACTTC
d_call: -; j_call: TRBJ1-5; clone_size: -; v_call: TRBV5-5; cdr3_aa: CASSLGRTNQPQHF; cdr3_nt: TGTGCCAGCAGCTTGGGGAGGACCAACCAGCCCCAGCATTTT
d_call: TRBD1; j_call: TRBJ2-1; clone_size: -; v_call: TRBV4-1; cdr3_aa: CASSHPGTGWEEQFF; cdr3_nt: TGCGCCAGCAGCCACCCCGGGACAGGGTGGGAAGAGCAGTTCTTC
d_call: -; j_call: TRBJ2-3; clone_size: few; v_call: TRBV4-2; cdr3_aa: CASSHPRADTQYF; cdr3_nt: TGTGCCAGCAGCCACCCCAGGGCAGATACGCAGTATTTT
d_call: TRBD2; j_call: TRBJ2-1; clone_size: many; v_call: TRBV7-2; cdr3_aa: CASSLGGLAGNEQFF; cdr3_nt: TGTGCCAGCAGCTTAGGGGGACTAGCGGGGAATGAGCAGTTCTTC
d_call: -; j_call: TRBJ2-3; clone_size: many; v_call: TRBV12-3/TRBV12-4; cdr3_aa: CASSFDRTDTQYF; cdr3_nt: TGTGCCAGCAGTTTCGACCGCACAGATACGCAGTATTTT
d_call: -; j_call: TRBJ2-5; clone_size: few; v_call: TRBV29-1; cdr3_aa: CSVSDLQGTQYF; cdr3_nt: TGCAGCGTTTCAGACCTTCAGGGGACCCAGTACTTC
d_call: -; j_call: TRBJ2-7; clone_size: many; v_call: TRBV5-5; cdr3_aa: CASSLPPTASYEQYF; cdr3_nt: TGTGCCAGCAGCCTCCCACCGACAGCTTCATACGAGCAGTACTTC
d_call: -; j_call: TRBJ2-6; clone_size: -; v_call: TRBV9; cdr3_aa: CASSVEASRANVLTF; cdr3_nt: TGTGCCAGCAGCGTAGAGGCGTCGCGGGCCAACGTCCTGACTTTC
d_call: -; j_call: TRBJ2-3; clone_size: -; v_call: TRBV28; cdr3_aa: CASSRTAPDTQYF; cdr3_nt: TGTGCCAGCAGTCGGACAGCCCCAGATACGCAGTATTTT
d_call: -; j_call: TRBJ2-1; clone_size: few; v_call: TRBV7-2; cdr3_aa: CASSLGGLDGNEQFF; cdr3_nt: TGTGCCAGCAGCTTAGGGGGGCTAGACGGAAATGAGCAGTTCTTC
d_call: -; j_call: TRBJ2-7; clone_size: many; v_call: TRBV5-1; cdr3_aa: CASSFTVSYEQYF; cdr3_nt: TGCGCCAGCAGCTTCACGGTTTCCTACGAGCAGTACTTC
d_call: TRBD2; j_call: TRBJ2-7; clone_size: many; v_call: TRBV5-6; cdr3_aa: CASSRLGLAGRYEQYF; cdr3_nt: TGTGCCAGCAGCCGATTAGGACTAGCGGGGCGGTACGAGCAGTACTTC
d_call: TRBD2; j_call: TRBJ2-3; clone_size: -; v_call: TRBV5-1; cdr3_aa: CASSQKTSGSTDTQYF; cdr3_nt: TGCGCCAGCAGCCAAAAGACTAGCGGGAGCACAGATACGCAGTATTTT
d_call: -; j_call: TRBJ2-7; clone_size: many; v_call: TRBV7-8; cdr3_aa: CASSSKKNFDSYEQYF; cdr3_nt: TGTGCCAGCAGCTCTAAGAAAAATTTCGACTCCTACGAGCAGTACTTC